A single sample gave rise to the 14 T cell receptor beta chains below, sequenced in a study of blood T cell repertoires in COVID-19 (dated by TCRdb to about 2020). Library preparation used the immunoSEQ multiplex PCR assay. TCRdb obtained this table from immuneACCESS and retained in-frame rearrangements with V and J assigned. These tables miss some clones; where compared with another copy, unresolved V genes account for less than half of the shortfall, and the remainder is unexplained. Recorded for this sample are 200,000 to 250,000 clones; roughly 85% of them occurred a single time. The ten largest make up around 3% of the sample. The sequenced sample consisted of peripheral blood. Receptor source: a man younger than 30 with active or convalescent COVID-19.

The J gene is TRBJ1-5, the V gene TRBV10-3, with D hard to call. Trimming removed 10 bases from V and 7 bases from J, with 23 bases in between. Germline lookup yields CDR1 ENHRY and CDR2 SYGVKD. The CDR3 covers 15 residues. The CDR3: CATRPEGRTQQPQHF. CDR3 bases: TGTGCCACCCGGCCTGAAGGTAGGACTCAGCAGCCCCAGCATTTT.

This clone was observed a few times. The chain links TRBV9 to TRBJ2-2; D gene ambiguous. Germline values: CDR1 SGDLS, CDR2 YYNGEE. Trimming took off 0 bases at V and 2 bases at J, with 14 bases between the two ends. The CDR3 has 17 residues. CDR3 bases: TGTGCCAGCAGCGTAGACCCTCGACTGGGTAACACCGGGGAGCTGTTTTTT. Translating gives CASSVDPRLGNTGELFF.

In its sample, this clone was seen once. In DNA form, the CDR3 reads TGTGCCATCAGTGAGTCGCGGACAGGGTTCAATCAGCCCCAGCATTTT. As protein: CAISESRTGFNQPQHF. The chain recombines TRBV10-3 with TRBJ1-5; 8 nucleotides align to TRBD1. CDR1 ENHRY and CDR2 SYGVKD come from the germline V gene. The CDR3 is 16 residues long. V was pared by 0 bases and J by 3 bases, with 4 bases of the junction left unmatched.

V is TRBV28 and J is TRBJ1-2; a possible D gene is TRBD1 (5 bases). The CDR3 is made up of 15 amino acids. Germline V lookup: CDR1 MDHEN, CDR2 SYDVKM. Trimming cost V 6 bases and J 5 bases, with 19 bases left between them. As DNA, the CDR3 is TGTGCCAGCAGAACCCCCGGGGGGAGCCTATATGGCTACACCTTC. Translated: CASRTPGGSLYGYTF.

The rearrangement uses TRBV29-1 and TRBJ2-4; TRBD1 might be the D (6 bases). The germline V and J ends were trimmed by 2 bases and 6 bases, with 8 bases remaining between them. This CDR3 has 12 residues. Germline V gene sequence: CDR1 SQVTM, CDR2 ANQGSEA. Here the CDR3 DNA reads TGCAGCGTTGAATTGGGGGCAAACATTCAGTACTTC. Translation: CSVELGANIQYF.

The chain recombines TRBV5-1 with TRBJ1-2, with TRBD1 identical over 9 bases. Germline CDR1 reads SGHRS; CDR2 reads YFSETQ. There are 15 residues in the CDR3. The J segment lost 5 bases and the V segment lost 0 bases, leaving 5 bases of the junction unmatched. The CDR3 DNA sequence: TGCGCCAGCAGCTTGGTATCCGGGACAGGGTATGGCTACACCTTC. Encoded protein: CASSLVSGTGYGYTF.

The chain links TRBV5-1 to TRBJ1-2; D remains unclear. This CDR3 comprises 15 residues. V dropped 3 bases and J dropped 1 base, with 13 bases sitting between them. From germline, CDR1 is SGHRS and CDR2 YFSETQ. CDR3 coding DNA: TGCGCCAGCAGCTCCGGTGGCAGCGATAACTATGGCTACACCTTC. It yields the protein CASSSGGSDNYGYTF.

V gene TRBV4-3 combines with J gene TRBJ2-5; no reliable D call. With 2 bases removed from V and 2 bases from J, the gap between germline ends came to 6 bases. Per germline, CDR1 LGHNA and CDR2 YSLEER. This CDR3 has 13 residues. The DNA for the CDR3 is TGCGCCAGCAGCCAATCCCCACAAGAGACCCAGTACTTC. Amino acids: CASSQSPQETQYF.

This clone was seen only a few times. The chain has TRBV6-5 and TRBJ2-7; 7 nucleotides agree with TRBD2. The CDR3 consists of 14 residues. V gave up 6 bases and J gave up 2 bases; unmatched junction bases: 7. Germline-derived CDR1 and CDR2 are MNHEY and SVGAGI. The CDR3 spells CASRRLAATYEQYF. The CDR3 region has the DNA TGTGCCAGCAGACGACTAGCAGCAACCTACGAGCAGTACTTC.

This clone was picked up one time. The gene calls are TRBV7-2 and TRBJ2-7, with 7 bases matching TRBD2. Germline CDR1 is SGHTA and CDR2 is FQGNSA. The CDR3 runs to 15 residues. V trimming: 3 bases; J trimming: 3 bases; junction bases outside the gene matches: 8. This CDR3 is CASSLVLGGNYEQYF. CDR3 coding DNA: TGTGCCAGCAGCTTGGTTCTCGGGGGGAACTACGAGCAGTACTTC.

The genes are TRBV6-2 or TRBV6-3 and TRBJ2-1, with TRBD2 matching over 13 bases. The germline V gene encodes CDR1 MNHEY and CDR2 SVGEGT. Trimming at V came to 4 bases and at J to 0 bases, leaving 3 bases not matched to a gene. The CDR3 covers 17 residues. The DNA of the CDR3 is TGTGCCAGCAGTTGGACTAGCGGGGGAAGCTCCTACAATGAGCAGTTCTTC. Amino acid sequence: CASSWTSGGSSYNEQFF.

This sequence joins TRBV4-3 and TRBJ2-1, with 10 bases fitting TRBD2. The CDR3 runs to 19 residues. V shed 1 base, J shed 3 bases, and the junction held 12 bases outside the gene matches. Looked up from germline, CDR1 is LGHNA and CDR2 is YSLEER. The CDR3 DNA follows: TGCGCCAGCAGCCAAGTAAATCTAGCGGGAGCCTGGGGCTACAATGAGCAGTTCTTC. This gives the protein CASSQVNLAGAWGYNEQFF.

This clone was observed a handful of times. The gene calls are TRBV7-3 and TRBJ2-1; 10 positions match TRBD2. The junction had 10 bases not matched to a gene; V was cut back by 4 bases and J by 4 bases. Germline CDR1 reads SGHTA; CDR2 reads FQGTGA. The CDR3 covers 17 residues. Here the CDR3 reads CASSWTKAGGKYNEQFF. As DNA, the CDR3 is TGTGCCAGCAGCTGGACCAAAGCGGGAGGGAAGTACAATGAGCAGTTCTTC. Using reference TRBV7-3 and TRBJ2-1 for the parts outside the CDR3, the full variable domain is GAGVSQTPSNKVTEKGKYVELRCDPISGHTALYWYRQSLGQGPEFLIYFQGTGAADDSGLPNDRFFAVRPEGSVSTLKIQRTERGDSAVYLCASSWTKAGGKYNEQFFGPGTRLTVL.

V and J are TRBV6-4 and TRBJ2-1; 8 bases match TRBD2. The CDR3 has 16 residues. Germline V CDR1 and CDR2: MRHNA, SNTAGT. Unmatched junction bases numbered 16, after V lost 6 bases and J lost 9 bases. The CDR3, as DNA: TGTGCCAGCAGCCCTGCTGGTAGCGGGATTCACGGTGAGCAGTTCTTC. Residues: CASSPAGSGIHGEQFF.